This T cell receptor beta chain was documented in a study of blood T cell repertoires in COVID-19. The germline V gene has CDR1 LGHNA and CDR2 YSLEER. V lost 3 bases and J 2 bases, leaving 13 bases between the germline ends. The CDR3 runs to 15 residues. Generated by immunoSEQ multiplex PCR, the TCRdb table keeps only in-frame clones and is missing some. The table records roughly 65,000 clones, more than 80% of them present only once. Specimen: peripheral blood. This sequence originates from a woman aged 80 or older with active or convalescent COVID-19. This chain joins TRBV4-3 and TRBJ1-2; D remains unclear. The CDR3 DNA is TGCGCCAGCAGCCAGCACATGATGGGCAACTATGGCTACACCTTC. Translation gives CASSQHMMGNYGYTF.